These 26 T cell receptor beta chains were all obtained from the same sample, sequenced in a study of blood T cell repertoires in COVID-19. Using immunoSEQ multiplex PCR, the repertoire was profiled, and TCRdb retains in-frame clones only, with some absent. The sample contains roughly 200,000 clones, 75% to 85% of which appear only once. Sequenced: peripheral blood. The receptor source for this set is a woman aged 40 to 50 with COVID-19, enrolled during active disease.

This clone was recorded many times. This same CDR3 is encoded by further DNA sequences in the sample. The V gene is TRBV9, the J gene TRBJ1-5; D is unclear. Trimming left V 2 bases short and J 1 base short, with 10 bases between. The CDR3 consists of 15 residues. Germline V gives CDR1 SGDLS, CDR2 YYNGEE. CDR3 residues: CASSVGGRSNQPQHF. As DNA, the CDR3 is TGTGCCAGCAGCGTCGGAGGGAGAAGCAATCAGCCCCAGCATTTT. Full variable domain (missing parts from reference TRBV9 and TRBJ1-5): DSGVTQTPKHLITATGQRVTLRCSPRSGDLSVYWYQQSLDQGLQFLIQYYNGEERAKGNILERFSAQQFPDLHSELNLSSLELGDSALYFCASSVGGRSNQPQHFGDGTRLSIL.

This sequence joins TRBV19 and TRBJ2-1; TRBD1 matches 7 bases. V shed 9 bases and J 8 bases; nucleotides not matched to a gene: 10. The CDR3 is 13 residues long. In germline, CDR1 is LNHDA, CDR2 SQIVND (reference sequence). CDR3: CASRETGEHEQFF. DNA of the CDR3: TGTGCCAGCCGGGAAACAGGGGAACATGAGCAGTTCTTC.

Regarding this clone: The same CDR3 arises from other DNA sequences in this sample as well. The chain employs TRBV3-1 (or the pseudogene TRBV3-2) and TRBJ2-7; 14 bases align to TRBD2. The CDR3 is made up of 16 amino acids. Germline lookup yields CDR1 LGHDT and CDR2 YNNKEL (reference sequence). V shed 3 bases, J shed 0 bases, and the junction held 1 base outside the gene matches. CDR3 bases: TGTGCCAGCAGCCAGGGACTAGCGGGGGACTCCTACGAGCAGTACTTC. Residues: CASSQGLAGDSYEQYF.

This clone was counted a single time. The chain carries TRBV6-5 and TRBJ1-1; D unresolved. Looked up from germline, CDR1 is MNHEY and CDR2 is SVGAGI. The CDR3 covers 12 residues. Trimming removed 6 bases from V and 8 bases from J, with 13 bases in between. The CDR3: CASSPLGLEAFF. The CDR3 region has the DNA TGTGCCAGCAGCCCACTCGGGTTGGAAGCTTTCTTT.

Points on this clone: Other DNA sequences from this sample encode an identical CDR3 as well. The chain links TRBV6-5 to TRBJ2-1; the match to TRBD2 covers 13 bases. Trimming removed 6 bases from V and 4 bases from J; junction bases left unmatched: 3. This CDR3 comprises 15 residues. Germline V CDR1 and CDR2: MNHEY, SVGAGI. CDR3 coding DNA: TGTGCCAGCAGCTCGGGACTAGCGGGGTACAATGAGCAGTTCTTC. Translating it yields CASSSGLAGYNEQFF.

This chain joins TRBV19 and TRBJ1-3, with a weak D call TRBD1 (5 bases). Germline V lookup: CDR1 LNHDA, CDR2 SQIVND (reference sequence). CDR3 length equals 14 residues. V lost 6 bases and J lost 3, with 12 bases in between. The CDR3 DNA follows: TGTGCCAGTAGCCGCGGGGCGGATGGAAACACCATATATTTT. It yields the protein CASSRGADGNTIYF. Variable domain in full (rest from reference TRBV19 and TRBJ1-3): DGGITQSPKYLFRKEGQNVTLSCEQNLNHDAMYWYRQDPGQGLRLIYYSQIVNDFQKGDIAEGYSVSREKKESFPLTVTSAQKNPTAFYLCASSRGADGNTIYFGEGSWLTVV.

This clone was counted ten times or more. The chain has TRBV27 and TRBJ1-1; no reliable D call. This CDR3 has 13 amino acids. Germline V gene data show CDR1 as MNHEY and CDR2 as SMNVEV (reference sequence). The V and J ends lost 4 bases and 1 base respectively, with 7 bases between them. This CDR3 reads CASSSFGNTEAFF. The CDR3 DNA is TGTGCCAGCAGTTCGTTCGGGAACACTGAAGCTTTCTTT.

This clone showed up just a few times. J is TRBJ2-5 and V is TRBV29-1, with 8 bases aligning to TRBD1. J lost 5 bases, V lost 7 bases, and 6 bases had no gene match. Germline V gene sequence: CDR1 SQVTM, CDR2 ANQGSEA. The CDR3 runs to 12 residues. The CDR3 protein is CSAGQGGETQYF. The CDR3 nucleotides are TGCAGCGCTGGACAGGGTGGGGAGACCCAGTACTTC.

In nucleotides, the CDR3 is TGTGCCAGCAGCCAAGAGGTCGGGAGGGCCAGCAATGAGCAGTTCTTC. Residues: CASSQEVGRASNEQFF. The gene calls are TRBV4-2 and TRBJ2-1; 8 bases are a match to TRBD2. Germline CDR1 is LGHNA and CDR2 is YNFKEQ. There are 16 residues in the CDR3. Trimming removed 0 bases from V and 6 bases from J; junction bases left unmatched: 7.

This clone turned up a few times. A far larger clone differs by one base, so this is likely a read error. The rearrangement links TRBV2 to TRBJ2-7; D may be TRBD1 (5 bases). CDR1 is SNHLY, CDR2 FYNNEI, per germline. Deletions cut 4 bases from V and 0 bases from J, with 7 bases between. There are 13 residues in the CDR3. CDR3 sequence reads: CASSGQSSYEQYF. The CDR3 DNA is TGTGCCAGCAGTGGACAGAGCTCCTACGAGCAGTACTTC.

The chain has TRBV3-1 (or the pseudogene TRBV3-2) and TRBJ2-5; unclear D gene. The CDR3 is 13 amino acids. Germline lookup yields CDR1 LGHDT and CDR2 YNNKEL (reference sequence). V was cut by 4 bases and J by 3 bases, with 9 bases left in between. CDR3 region: CASSLYSKETQYF. For the CDR3, the DNA is TGTGCCAGCAGCCTCTACAGCAAAGAGACCCAGTACTTC.

This clone was found a few times. CDR3: CASSLVDSGNQPQHF. The CDR3 bases are TGCGCCAGCAGCCTGGTGGACTCAGGCAATCAGCCCCAGCATTTT. The V call is TRBV4-1, the J call TRBJ1-5; D is uncertain. From germline, CDR1 is MGHRA and CDR2 YSYEKL. The CDR3 length is 15 residues. The V end lost 4 bases, the J end lost 2 bases, and 12 bases lay between the germline ends.

The chain is built from TRBV27 and TRBJ2-7, with 9 bases aligning to TRBD2. The J segment lost 2 bases and the V segment lost 6 bases, leaving 14 bases of the junction unmatched. The CDR3 covers 17 residues. From germline, CDR1 is MNHEY and CDR2 SMNVEV (reference sequence). The CDR3 is CASRQRGATVSPYEQYF. Written as DNA, the CDR3 is TGTGCCAGCAGACAGCGGGGGGCAACAGTGTCGCCCTACGAGCAGTACTTC.

This rearrangement joins TRBV11-1 to TRBJ1-2; D uncertain. V lost 1 base and J 7 bases, leaving 10 bases between the germline ends. The CDR3 runs 13 residues. Germline CDR1 reads SGHAT; CDR2 reads FQDESV (reference sequence). The CDR3 sequence: CASSLVAVGGYTF. CDR3 sequence (DNA): TGTGCCAGCAGCTTAGTCGCGGTTGGTGGCTACACCTTC. Using reference TRBV11-1 and TRBJ1-2 for the parts outside the CDR3, the full variable domain is EAEVAQSPRYKITEKSQAVAFWCDPISGHATLYWYRQILGQGPELLVQFQDESVVDDSQLPKDRFSAERLKGVDSTLKIQPAELGDSAMYLCASSLVAVGGYTFGSGTRLTVV.

In this sample, this clone turned up a few times. This chain connects TRBV20-1 to TRBJ2-7; 9 nucleotides match TRBD1. Germline CDR1 reads DFQATT; CDR2 reads SNEGSKA (reference sequence). The CDR3 is 13 residues long. V lost 3 bases to trimming and J lost 3 bases; unmatched junction nucleotides: 3. CDR3 loop: CSASLGQGYEQYF. Written as DNA, the CDR3 is TGCAGTGCTAGTTTGGGACAGGGCTACGAGCAGTACTTC.

The genes are TRBV18 and TRBJ2-2; tentative D call: TRBD2 (6 bases). The CDR3 loop spans 15 amino acids. Looked up from germline, CDR1 is KGHSH and CDR2 is LQKENI. Trimming stripped 3 bases from V and 3 bases from J, with 11 bases between. The CDR3 region has the DNA TGTGCCAGCTCACCGAGGAGGGCGGACACCGGGGAGCTGTTTTTT. Protein product: CASSPRRADTGELFF.

The J gene is TRBJ2-1, the V gene TRBV5-6, with D tentatively TRBD2 (6 bases). The CDR3 has 10 residues. V dropped 7 bases and J dropped 7 bases, with 6 bases sitting between them. Looked up from germline, CDR1 is SGHDT and CDR2 is YYEEEE. The CDR3 here is CASRGNEQFF. CDR3 nucleotide sequence: TGTGCCAGCCGGGGGAATGAGCAGTTCTTC.

In this sample, this clone turned up a few times. The J gene is TRBJ1-1, the V gene TRBV7-9, with 9 nucleotides matching TRBD1. The V segment lost 2 bases and the J segment 5 bases; nucleotides outside the gene matches: 3. The germline V gene has CDR1 SEHNR and CDR2 FQNEAQ (reference sequence). The CDR3 covers 14 residues. The CDR3 DNA is TGTGCCAGCAGCTTAAGACAGGGGGGGACTGAAGCTTTCTTT. Encoded protein: CASSLRQGGTEAFF. The entire variable domain, with the rest obtained from reference TRBV7-9 and TRBJ1-1, is as follows: DTGVSQNPRHKITKRGQNVTFRCDPISEHNRLYWYRQTLGQGPEFLTYFQNEAQLEKSRLLSDRFSAERPKGSFSTLEIQRTEQGDSAMYLCASSLRQGGTEAFFGQGTRLTVV.

The chain employs TRBV28 and TRBJ1-1, with TRBD1 as a possible D gene (6 bases). V lost 5 bases, J lost 2 bases, and 15 bases lay in between. There are 15 residues in the CDR3. CDR1 and CDR2 from the germline V gene are MDHEN and SYDVKM. The CDR3 loop is CASSTPRTENTEAFF. The CDR3 DNA reads as TGTGCCAGCAGTACACCTCGGACAGAAAACACTGAAGCTTTCTTT.

This sequence joins TRBV4-2 and TRBJ2-1; 11 bases match TRBD2. CDR1 LGHNA and CDR2 YNFKEQ come from the germline V gene. The V gene end was trimmed by 2 bases and the J gene end by 9 bases; junction bases not matched to a gene: 9. This CDR3 comprises 16 residues. CDR3 region: CASSQLDHSGRGEQFF. In DNA, the CDR3 is TGTGCCAGCAGCCAACTTGATCATAGCGGGAGGGGTGAGCAGTTCTTC.

This clone was seen only once. The CDR3 bases are TGTGCCAGCAGTGAGGTCTATGAGGCCACAGATACGCAGTATTTT. Amino acid sequence: CASSEVYEATDTQYF. The chain uses TRBV6-4 and TRBJ2-3; D is uncertain. Looked up from germline, CDR1 is MRHNA and CDR2 is SNTAGT. The germline V and J ends were trimmed by 3 bases and 2 bases, with 12 bases remaining between them. The length of the CDR3 is 15 residues.

J is TRBJ2-2 and V is TRBV10-3, with TRBD2 matching 13 bases. Germline assignment: CDR1 ENHRY and CDR2 SYGVKD. This CDR3 has 16 amino acids. Trimming cost V 4 bases and J 7 bases; bases outside gene matches: 6. The CDR3: CAISGGTSGAGGELFF. The DNA of the CDR3 is TGTGCCATCAGTGGGGGGACTAGCGGGGCCGGCGGGGAGCTGTTTTTT.

This clone was counted at least ten times. The rearrangement links TRBV4-1 to TRBJ2-6; tentatively, D is TRBD2 (6 bases). The CDR3 has 17 residues. Germline lookup yields CDR1 MGHRA and CDR2 YSYEKL. The V end was cut by 0 bases, the J end by 4 bases, with 13 bases between. CDR3 coding DNA: TGCGCCAGCAGCCAAGAGAGGAGAGGAGGGGGGGCCAACGTCCTGACTTTC. Its translation: CASSQERRGGGANVLTF.

The CDR3 spells CATRPGTGASPLHF. The CDR3 DNA follows: TGTGCCACCAGGCCGGGGACAGGGGCTTCACCCCTCCACTTT. The V gene is TRBV24-1, the J gene TRBJ1-6; 10 bases fit TRBD1. The V gene's germline CDR1 is KGHDR and CDR2 SFDVKD. V trimming: 7 bases; J trimming: 9 bases; junction bases outside the gene matches: 5. The CDR3 length is 14 residues.

The rearrangement uses TRBV25-1 and TRBJ2-3; D unresolved. With 4 bases removed from V and 6 bases from J, the gap between germline ends came to 14 bases. CDR1 and CDR2 from the germline V gene are MGHDK and SYGVNS. The CDR3 sequence is 14 residues long. CDR3 in amino acids: CASSGSAHIDTQYF. The DNA for the CDR3 is TGTGCCAGCAGTGGGAGCGCGCATATCGATACGCAGTATTTT.

This chain connects TRBV19 to TRBJ1-2; no clear D. The V gene's germline CDR1 is LNHDA and CDR2 SQIVND (reference sequence). The CDR3 contains 12 residues. Trimming removed 3 bases at V and 8 bases at J, with 10 bases between. The CDR3 sequence: CASSILTEGYTF. CDR3 bases: TGTGCCAGTAGTATTCTCACAGAAGGCTACACCTTC.